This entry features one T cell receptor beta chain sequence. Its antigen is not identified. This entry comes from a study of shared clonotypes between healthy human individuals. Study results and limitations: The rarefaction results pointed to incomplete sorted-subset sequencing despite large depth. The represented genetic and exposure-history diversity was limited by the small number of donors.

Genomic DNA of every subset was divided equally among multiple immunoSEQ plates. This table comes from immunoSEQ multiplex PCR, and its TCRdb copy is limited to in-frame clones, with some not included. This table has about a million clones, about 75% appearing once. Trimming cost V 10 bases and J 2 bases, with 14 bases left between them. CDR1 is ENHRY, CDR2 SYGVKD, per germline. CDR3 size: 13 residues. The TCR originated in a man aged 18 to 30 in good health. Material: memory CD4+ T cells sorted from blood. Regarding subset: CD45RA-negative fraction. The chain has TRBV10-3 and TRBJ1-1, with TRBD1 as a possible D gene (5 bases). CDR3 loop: CATADTANTEAFF. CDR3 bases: TGTGCCACCGCGGACACCGCAAACACTGAAGCTTTCTTT.